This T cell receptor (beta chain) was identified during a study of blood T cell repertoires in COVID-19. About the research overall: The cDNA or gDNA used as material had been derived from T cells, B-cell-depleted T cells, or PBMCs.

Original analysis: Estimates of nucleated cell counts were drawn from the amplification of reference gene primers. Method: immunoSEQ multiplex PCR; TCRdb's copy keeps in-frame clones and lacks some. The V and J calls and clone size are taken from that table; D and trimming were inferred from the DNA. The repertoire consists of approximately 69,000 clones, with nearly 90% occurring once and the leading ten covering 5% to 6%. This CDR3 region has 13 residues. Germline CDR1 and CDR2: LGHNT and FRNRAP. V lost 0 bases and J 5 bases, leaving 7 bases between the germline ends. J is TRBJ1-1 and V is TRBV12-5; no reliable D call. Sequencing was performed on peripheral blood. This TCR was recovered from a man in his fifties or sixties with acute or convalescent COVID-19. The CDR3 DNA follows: TGTGCTAGTGGTTTGGTAGGCGGGACTGAAGCTTTCTTT. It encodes CASGLVGGTEAFF.